The clone carrying this TCR beta chain is a singleton in its sample. Trimming cost V 2 bases and J 2 bases, with 17 bases left between them. Per the germline V gene, CDR1 is SGHNT and CDR2 is YYREEE (reference sequence). This CDR3 is 17 amino acids long. Original data processing: Reference gene primers were amplified, and this amplification served to estimate nucleated cell counts. The protocol was immunoSEQ multiplex PCR, while the TCRdb copy is restricted to in-frame clones and leaves out a portion. Clone size and V and J calls were adopted from that table, with D and trimming inferred from the DNA. The sample contains over 200,000 clones, roughly 85% of which appear only once. The sample belongs to a study of blood T cell repertoires in COVID-19. Study-wide background: Some COVID-19 samples were acute and others convalescent; all came from the United States, Italy and Spain. T cells, B-cell-depleted T cells, or PBMCs provided the cDNA or gDNA that served as material.

This chain joins TRBV5-4 and TRBJ1-3; D gene ambiguous. The material sequenced was peripheral blood. The sequence came from a man aged 25 to 40 who had recovered from COVID-19. The CDR3 here is CASSLAGVGYAGNTIYF. The CDR3 DNA is TGTGCCAGCAGCTTAGCCGGAGTCGGTTATGCTGGAAACACCATATATTTT.